This section outlines one T cell receptor (beta chain) sequence together with its context. The CDR3 contains 12 residues. Germline V CDR1 and CDR2: SQVTM, ANQGSEA. The V end lost 6 bases, the J end lost 0 bases, and 8 bases lay between the germline ends. This specimen comes from a study of blood T cell repertoires in COVID-19. Study-wide background: The United States, Italy and Spain were the sources of the acute and convalescent COVID-19 samples. Sources were T cells, B-cell-depleted T cells, or PBMCs; the material itself was cDNA or gDNA.

Data came from immunoSEQ multiplex PCR; TCRdb stores just in-frame clones and leaves some out. There are about 220,000 clones in the sample; about 80% occur only once, and 2% to 2.5% lies in the top ten. The sequenced sample was peripheral blood. The source is a woman aged 60-75 years with acute or convalescent COVID-19. The rearrangement uses TRBV29-1 and TRBJ1-1; unclear D gene. In DNA, the CDR3 is TGCAGCGTCGCCCAGGTGAACACTGAAGCTTTCTTT. Its protein product is CSVAQVNTEAFF. Full variable domain (missing parts from reference TRBV29-1 and TRBJ1-1): SAVISQKPSRDICQRGTSLTIQCQVDSQVTMMFWYRQQPGQSLTLIATANQGSEATYESGFVIDKFPISRPNLTFSTLTVSNMSPEDSSIYLCSVAQVNTEAFFGQGTRLTVV.